One sample yielded the 16 T cell receptor beta chains listed below, sequenced in a study of CD8 T cell repertoires and HIV-1 epitope variants. No cognate antigen is known for these TCRs. Here immunoSEQ multiplex PCR was the method, and the copy in TCRdb shows in-frame clones only, minus some. The sample yields around 4,400 clones, 55% to 70% seen once. The specimen was cultured CD8+ T cells derived from PBMCs. Every receptor here comes from a male donor with HIV.

CDR3 bases: TGTGCCAGCAGTTTACTGGAGAACCCCTACAATGAGCAGTTCTTC. This encodes CASSLLENPYNEQFF. The rearrangement uses TRBV27 and TRBJ2-1, with D unresolved. This CDR3 spans 15 amino acids. Trimming pared 2 bases from V and 2 bases from J, leaving 10 bases between. Per germline, CDR1 MNHEY and CDR2 SMNVEV (reference sequence).

The chain is built from TRBV9 and TRBJ2-1, with D possibly being TRBD1 (5 bases). Germline CDR1 SGDLS, CDR2 YYNGEE. V lost 0 bases, J lost 6 bases, and 13 bases lay in between. The CDR3 sequence is 15 residues long. CDR3 loop: CASSVDPGNVNEQFF. The CDR3 DNA follows: TGTGCCAGCAGCGTAGATCCAGGGAACGTCAATGAGCAGTTCTTC.

This sequence joins TRBV6-5 and TRBJ2-5; a possible D gene is TRBD2 (6 bases). The CDR3 is 14 residues long. Trimming shortened V by 4 bases and J by 1 base, and 10 bases separated the two germline ends. Germline V gives CDR1 MNHEY, CDR2 SVGAGI. The CDR3 DNA reads as TGTGCCAGCAGTTTTCCCGGGAGCCAAGAGACCCAGTACTTC. This codes for CASSFPGSQETQYF.

V gene TRBV29-1 combines with J gene TRBJ2-5; perhaps TRBD2 as D (6 bases). The end of the DNA is better explained by TRBJ2-7, so the J call may be wrong. In germline, CDR1 is SQVTM, CDR2 ANQGSEA. The CDR3 spans 14 residues. Here the CDR3 DNA reads TGCAGCGTTGATGAGGGATGGGGGGATGGCGAGCAGTACTTC. Amino acid sequence: CSVDEGWGDGEQYF.

The V gene is TRBV11-3, the J gene TRBJ2-7, with TRBD2 as a possible D gene (6 bases). The V gene lost 2 bases and the J gene lost 6 bases, with 8 bases spanning the gap. The CDR3 covers 12 residues. CDR1 SGHNT and CDR2 YENEEA come from the germline V gene. In nucleotides, the CDR3 is TGTGCCAGCAGCTTACGAGCGGGCGAGCAGTACTTC. Protein: CASSLRAGEQYF.

V is TRBV7-9 and J is TRBJ2-1; 10 bases agree with TRBD2. This CDR3 has 15 amino acids. The V gene end was trimmed by 5 bases and the J gene end by 1 base; junction bases not matched to a gene: 2. Per the germline V gene, CDR1 is SEHNR and CDR2 is FQNEAQ (reference sequence). This chain's CDR3 is CASSGTSESYNEQFF. The CDR3 coding sequence is TGTGCCAGCAGCGGGACTAGCGAGTCCTACAATGAGCAGTTCTTC.

V gene TRBV6-4 combines with J gene TRBJ2-3, with TRBD2 matching 13 bases. The CDR3 extends over 16 amino acids. The ends lost 2 bases at V and 4 bases at J; junction bases unmatched: 3. Germline V gene lookup returns CDR1 MRHNA and CDR2 SNTAGT. The CDR3 spells CASSDATSGGSDTQYF. DNA of the CDR3: TGTGCCAGCAGTGACGCGACTAGCGGGGGGTCAGATACGCAGTATTTT.

The gene calls are TRBV29-1 and TRBJ2-2; D gene uncertain. Trimming shortened V by 4 bases and J by 6 bases, and 3 bases separated the two germline ends. The germline CDR1 and CDR2 sequences are SQVTM and ANQGSEA. This CDR3 contains 10 residues. The CDR3 here is CSVGSGELFF. The DNA of the CDR3 is TGCAGCGTTGGATCCGGGGAGCTGTTTTTT.

The chain combines TRBV5-6 with TRBJ1-2, with unresolved D. The CDR3 length is 14 residues. Germline-derived CDR1 and CDR2 are SGHDT and YYEEEE. Trimming pared 0 bases from V and 6 bases from J, leaving 12 bases between. CDR3 loop: CASSLDSLSDGYTF. CDR3 coding DNA: TGTGCCAGCAGCTTGGACTCTCTGTCGGATGGCTACACCTTC.

Here the CDR3 DNA reads TGCGCCAGCAGCCAAGAAGAGACGGACCATAGCACAGATACGCAGTATTTT. Its protein product is CASSQEETDHSTDTQYF. The gene calls are TRBV4-1 and TRBJ2-3; no clear D. Germline V lookup: CDR1 MGHRA, CDR2 YSYEKL. This CDR3 region has 17 residues. Between the trimmed V and J ends, which lost 0 bases and 0 bases, there was a span of 13 bases.

The chain links TRBV7-2 to TRBJ2-2; no firm D call. This CDR3 spans 12 amino acids. The V and J ends lost 6 bases and 1 base respectively, with 3 bases between them. Germline CDR1 SGHTA, CDR2 FQGNSA. The CDR3 coding sequence is TGTGCCAGCAGAAAGAACACCGGGGAGCTGTTTTTT. Translated, it gives CASRKNTGELFF.

CDR3 amino acids: CASSISGTDTQYF. The CDR3 DNA follows: TGTGCCAGCAGCATATCCGGCACAGATACGCAGTATTTT. The chain uses TRBV7-9 and TRBJ2-3; D is undetermined. V dropped 5 bases and J dropped 1 base, with 7 bases sitting between them. Per the germline V gene, CDR1 is SEHNR and CDR2 is FQNEAQ (reference sequence). The CDR3 has 13 amino acids.

CDR3 sequence (DNA): TGTGCCAGCAGCTCTGATCCCTACGAGCAGTACTTC. Translation gives CASSSDPYEQYF. This chain links TRBV7-9 with TRBJ2-7, with no clear D. Germline lookup yields CDR1 SEHNR and CDR2 FQNEAQ (reference sequence). This CDR3 has 12 amino acids. V lost 4 bases and J lost 2, with 6 bases in between.

V usage is TRBV28 and J usage is TRBJ1-3; D unresolved. Germline-derived CDR1 and CDR2 are MDHEN and SYDVKM. The CDR3 totals 11 residues. V gave up 5 bases and J gave up 2 bases, with 1 base separating them. The CDR3 region is CASSPGNTIYF. DNA of the CDR3: TGTGCCAGCAGTCCTGGAAACACCATATATTTT.

In its sample, this clone was seen a few times. This CDR3 is CASSADGYSGNTIYF. As DNA, the CDR3 is TGTGCCAGCAGTGCGGACGGATACTCTGGAAACACCATATATTTT. The rearrangement joins TRBV27 to TRBJ1-3; D unresolved. The length of the CDR3 is 15 residues. CDR1 and CDR2 from the germline V gene are MNHEY and SMNVEV (reference sequence). Trimming took 5 bases from V and 0 from J, leaving 11 bases between them.

The V gene is TRBV11-2, the J gene TRBJ2-1, with D unresolved. V lost 8 bases and J 7 bases, leaving 9 bases between the germline ends. The length of the CDR3 is 11 residues. Germline V gene data show CDR1 as SGHAT and CDR2 as FQNNGV. CDR3 coding DNA: TGTGCCAGCGGCGTGGGGAATGAGCAGTTCTTC. Translating gives CASGVGNEQFF.